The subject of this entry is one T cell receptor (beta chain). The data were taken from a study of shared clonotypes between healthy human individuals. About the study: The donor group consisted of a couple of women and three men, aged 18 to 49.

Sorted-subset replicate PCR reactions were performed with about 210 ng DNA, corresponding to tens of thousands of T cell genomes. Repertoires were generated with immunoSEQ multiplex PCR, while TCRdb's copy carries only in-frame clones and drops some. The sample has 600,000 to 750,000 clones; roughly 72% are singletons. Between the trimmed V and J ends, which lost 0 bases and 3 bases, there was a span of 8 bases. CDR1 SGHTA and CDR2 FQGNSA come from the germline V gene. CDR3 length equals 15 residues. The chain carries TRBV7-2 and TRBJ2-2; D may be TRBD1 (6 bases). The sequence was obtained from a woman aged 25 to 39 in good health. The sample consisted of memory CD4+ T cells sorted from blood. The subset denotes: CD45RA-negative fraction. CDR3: CASSLAGQYTGELFF. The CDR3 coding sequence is TGTGCCAGCAGCTTAGCCGGACAGTACACCGGGGAGCTGTTTTTT.